The sequence of this T cell receptor beta chain was determined in a study of blood T cell repertoires in COVID-19. Overall study context: Sites in the United States, Italy and Spain provided acute and convalescent COVID-19 samples.

Germline CDR1 reads LNHNV; CDR2 reads YYDKDF (reference sequence). V lost 1 base, J lost 4 bases, and 4 bases stayed unmatched. This CDR3 region has 15 residues. Generated by immunoSEQ multiplex PCR, the TCRdb table keeps only in-frame clones and is missing some. The sample consists of just over 40,000 clones, approximately 80% of them appearing once. This clone was counted a single time. Sequencing was done on a sample of peripheral blood. The chain recombines TRBV15 with TRBJ2-7, with 10 bases that match TRBD1. The receptor was isolated from a woman aged 55-69 years with acute or convalescent COVID-19. CDR3 DNA: TGTGCCACCAGCAGAGGGCCGGGACAGGGGTACGAGCAGTACTTC. It encodes CATSRGPGQGYEQYF.